This TCR beta chain was recovered during a study of neurological immune-mediated disorders. This clonotype has a count of ten or more. The target antigen is unknown. As for the cDNA, it was generated by 5'RACE with 10-nucleotide random UMIs. MiXCR was run by TCRdb on the 5' RACE reads, yielding one entry per CDR3 protein. The table records roughly 120,000 distinct CDR3 sequences, about 3.2% of them present only once. Broader study findings: When grouped phylogenetically, the repertoires of 18 of the 34 multiple sclerosis patients fell together in one related-CDR3 cluster, which is a possible signature.

This TCR was sampled from a woman aged 25 to 45 with multiple sclerosis. The material sequenced was PBMCs.

The CDR3 nucleotides read TGCAGTGCCTCGGGGTGGACTCCTGAAGCTTTCTTT. Its protein product is CSASGWTPEAFF. The chain combines TRBV20-1 with TRBJ1-1; D unclear. Deletions cut 6 bases from V and 6 bases from J, with 14 bases between. This CDR3 has 12 residues. Germline V gives CDR1 DFQATT, CDR2 SNEGSKA (reference sequence).